A single sample gave rise to the 30 T cell receptor beta chains below, sequenced in a study of T cells in localized non-small cell lung cancer. Measured with immunoSEQ multiplex PCR; TCRdb has only the in-frame clones, and not every one. The sample lists about 2,400 clones, 21% occurring once. The sample was lung tumor tissue, taken before any cancer treatment. These receptors came from a man between 40 and 75 years old with stage I lung adenocarcinoma.

This clone has just a few counts. The chain is built from TRBV6-8 and TRBJ2-1; D call uncertain. Germline CDR1 and CDR2: MNHGY and SAAAGT. CDR3 length: 13 amino acids. The V and J ends lost 4 bases and 7 bases respectively, with 11 bases between them. In DNA form, the CDR3 reads TGTGCCAGCAGTTTGGTACCGGAAAATGAGCAGTTCTTC. Translation: CASSLVPENEQFF.

CDR3 DNA sequence: TGTGCCAGCAGCCAGCGGGTTAACTATGGCTACACCTTC. Translated, it gives CASSQRVNYGYTF. This chain connects TRBV7-8 to TRBJ1-2; D gene unclear. Germline V CDR1 and CDR2: SGHVS, FQNEAQ. This CDR3 is 13 amino acids long. The V end lost 5 bases, the J end lost 1 base, and 8 bases lay between the germline ends.

This clone was counted a few times. The rearrangement links TRBV9 to TRBJ1-3; D remains unclear. V lost 3 bases, J lost 2 bases, and 12 bases lay in between. The CDR3 contains 15 residues. Looked up from germline, CDR1 is SGDLS and CDR2 is YYNGEE. In DNA form, the CDR3 reads TGTGCCAGCAGCGATGTTGACACCCCTGGAAACACCATATATTTT. Translated, it gives CASSDVDTPGNTIYF. Based on the CDR3 plus reference TRBV9 and TRBJ1-3, the full variable domain is DSGVTQTPKHLITATGQRVTLRCSPRSGDLSVYWYQQSLDQGLQFLIQYYNGEERAKGNILERFSAQQFPDLHSELNLSSLELGDSALYFCASSDVDTPGNTIYFGEGSWLTVV.

V usage is TRBV25-1 and J usage is TRBJ1-1; TRBD1 agrees at 7 bases. The junction had 8 bases not matched to a gene; V was cut back by 0 bases and J by 1 base. Germline V gives CDR1 MGHDK, CDR2 SYGVNS. The CDR3 is made up of 17 amino acids. CDR3 loop: CASSEYAGGRGNTEAFF. For the CDR3, the DNA is TGTGCCAGCAGTGAATATGCAGGGGGGCGAGGGAACACTGAAGCTTTCTTT.

This clone was counted a few times. The chain couples TRBV7-5 to TRBJ2-3; no DNA check was done on the table's D call, TRBD2. TRBV7-5 is termed a pseudogene. This CDR3 has 14 residues. CDR3 sequence reads: CASSRYGGTDTQYF. The CDR3 DNA follows: TGTGCCAGCAGCCGATACGGGGGCACAGATACGCAGTATTTT.

This clone counts as medium-sized. This rearrangement joins TRBV11-3 to TRBJ2-3; D possibly corresponds to TRBD2 (6 bases). Looked up from germline, CDR1 is SGHNT and CDR2 is YENEEA. V lost 1 base to trimming and J lost 2 bases, with 13 bases between them. The CDR3 covers 16 residues. As DNA, the CDR3 is TGTGCCAGCAGCTTAGGTAGCGGCGTTTTCACAGATACGCAGTATTTT. This encodes CASSLGSGVFTDTQYF.

V usage is TRBV11-3 and J usage is TRBJ2-7; 7 nucleotides align to TRBD2. CDR3 length equals 14 residues. V lost 7 bases and J lost 4; bases outside the gene matches: 10. Germline CDR1 and CDR2: SGHNT and YENEEA. The DNA of the CDR3 is TGTGCCAGCACCATGAAGGGAGGGCCTTACGAGCAGTACTTC. Translating it yields CASTMKGGPYEQYF.

This sequence joins TRBV4-1 and TRBJ2-6; 9 nucleotides line up with TRBD1. Trimming at V came to 4 bases and at J to 4 bases, leaving 8 bases not matched to a gene. In germline, CDR1 is MGHRA, CDR2 YSYEKL. This CDR3 is 17 amino acids long. The CDR3 spells CASSPPDRGSGANVLTF. The CDR3 bases are TGCGCCAGCAGCCCGCCGGACAGGGGCTCGGGGGCCAACGTCCTGACTTTC.

The J gene is TRBJ2-4, the V gene TRBV5-1, with D hard to call. Germline V gene lookup returns CDR1 SGHRS and CDR2 YFSETQ. Trimming pared 2 bases from V and 1 base from J, leaving 7 bases between. The CDR3 runs to 14 residues. As DNA, the CDR3 is TGCGCCAGCAGCTTAGGCAGGGCCAAAAACATTCAGTACTTC. It translates to CASSLGRAKNIQYF. Full variable domain (outside the CDR3, taken from reference TRBV5-1 and TRBJ2-4): KAGVTQTPRYLIKTRGQQVTLSCSPISGHRSVSWYQQTPGQGLQFLFEYFSETQRNKGNFPGRFSGRQFSNSRSEMNVSTLELGDSALYLCASSLGRAKNIQYFGAGTRLSVL.

V is TRBV7-8 and J is TRBJ2-5; unclear D gene. Germline CDR1 and CDR2: SGHVS and FQNEAQ. The length of the CDR3 is 13 residues. The germline V and J ends were trimmed by 5 bases and 9 bases, with 16 bases remaining between them. The CDR3 DNA reads as TGTGCCAGCAGCCCTTCCCCTCAGAGGCCCCAGTACTTC. Translated: CASSPSPQRPQYF.

This clone was counted only a few times. V is TRBV6-8 and J is TRBJ2-7; no reliable D call. The length of the CDR3 is 14 residues. The V end lost 5 bases, the J end lost 3 bases, and 14 bases lay between the germline ends. Germline lookup yields CDR1 MNHGY and CDR2 SAAAGT. DNA for the CDR3: TGTGCCAGCAGTCGCGGTCTAGAGAGCTACGAGCAGTACTTC. As protein: CASSRGLESYEQYF.

A few counts support this clone. The rearrangement uses TRBV9 and TRBJ2-7; maybe TRBD1 (6 bases). Trimming cost V 3 bases and J 0 bases, with 10 bases left between them. CDR3 length: 14 residues. Germline V gives CDR1 SGDLS, CDR2 YYNGEE. The CDR3 DNA reads TGTGCCAGCAGCGAACAACAGGGCTCCTACGAGCAGTACTTC. It translates to CASSEQQGSYEQYF. The entire variable domain, with the rest obtained from reference TRBV9 and TRBJ2-7, is as follows: DSGVTQTPKHLITATGQRVTLRCSPRSGDLSVYWYQQSLDQGLQFLIQYYNGEERAKGNILERFSAQQFPDLHSELNLSSLELGDSALYFCASSEQQGSYEQYFGPGTRLTVT.

This sequence joins TRBV30 and TRBJ2-3; no clear D. V gave up 0 bases and J gave up 5 bases, with 6 bases separating them. Germline lookup yields CDR1 GTSNPN and CDR2 SVGIG (reference sequence). The CDR3 runs to 12 residues. The CDR3 sequence is CAWSVLGDTQYF. DNA for the CDR3: TGTGCCTGGAGTGTACTGGGAGATACGCAGTATTTT.

By its share, this clone is medium-sized. The chain employs TRBV7-6 and TRBJ2-7, with TRBD2 as a possible D gene (6 bases). The germline V gene has CDR1 SGHVS and CDR2 FNYEAQ. The CDR3 extends over 14 amino acids. With 5 bases removed from V and 4 bases from J, the gap between germline ends came to 15 bases. Written as DNA, the CDR3 is TGTGCCAGCAGCCAAGATCAACTAGCTTACGAGCAGTACTTC. This translates into CASSQDQLAYEQYF.

This chain joins TRBV28 and TRBJ1-4, with no clear D. This CDR3 is 15 amino acids long. V lost 5 bases and J lost 2, with 12 bases in between. Germline CDR1 and CDR2: MDHEN and SYDVKM. This CDR3 is CASSLLGSTNEKLFF. CDR3 nucleotides: TGTGCCAGCAGTCTACTAGGGTCGACTAATGAAAAACTGTTTTTT.

This clone was seen a handful of times. The chain is built from TRBV9 and TRBJ1-3, with D unresolved. The germline V gene has CDR1 SGDLS and CDR2 YYNGEE. The CDR3 covers 15 residues. V was shortened by 0 bases and J by 0 bases, with 7 bases between the two germline ends. CDR3 bases: TGTGCCAGCAGCGTAGATCTGAGCTCTGGAAACACCATATATTTT. As protein: CASSVDLSSGNTIYF.

This clone was detected a few times. The chain couples TRBV28 to TRBJ2-6, with 7 bases that match TRBD2. Germline CDR1 is MDHEN and CDR2 is SYDVKM. This CDR3 has 19 amino acids. V dropped 6 bases and J dropped 0; count of bases not matched to a gene: 14. The CDR3 DNA follows: TGTGCCAGCAGCCCTCCACGGTCGGGAGGATCCTCTGGGGCCAACGTCCTGACTTTC. As protein: CASSPPRSGGSSGANVLTF.

The chain joins TRBV11-3 to TRBJ1-5; perhaps TRBD1 as D (5 bases). Germline CDR1 is SGHNT and CDR2 is YENEEA. The V and J ends lost 1 base and 3 bases respectively, with 10 bases between them. This CDR3 has 15 amino acids. The CDR3 DNA follows: TGTGCCAGCAGCTTAGTAAACGGGGCCAATCAGCCCCAGCATTTT. Its protein product is CASSLVNGANQPQHF.

This clone is large (0.1 to 1%). The CDR3 is CASRGGNTIYF. As DNA, the CDR3 is TGTGCCAGTAGAGGAGGAAACACCATATATTTT. The chain combines TRBV19 with TRBJ1-3; no firm D call. V lost 6 bases and J 4 bases, leaving 4 bases between the germline ends. This CDR3 contains 11 residues. Germline V gene lookup returns CDR1 LNHDA and CDR2 SQIVND (reference sequence).

The gene calls are TRBV5-1 and TRBJ1-1, with a tentative D call TRBD1 (6 bases). This CDR3 is built from 14 residues. CDR1 SGHRS and CDR2 YFSETQ come from the germline V gene. V lost 4 bases to trimming and J lost 1 base, with 11 bases between them. CDR3: CASSRGGANTEAFF. The CDR3 DNA reads as TGCGCCAGCAGCAGAGGGGGGGCGAACACTGAAGCTTTCTTT.

V and J are TRBV11-3 and TRBJ1-5; no firm D call. Deletions cut 2 bases from V and 0 bases from J, with 14 bases between. Germline assignment: CDR1 SGHNT and CDR2 YENEEA. This CDR3 is built from 17 residues. The CDR3 DNA reads as TGTGCCAGCAGCTTAACTGGGGTCGGTCTTAGCAATCAGCCCCAGCATTTT. Encoded protein: CASSLTGVGLSNQPQHF.

The chain couples TRBV28 to TRBJ2-5; weak D call: TRBD1 (6 bases). CDR3 size: 14 residues. Germline CDR1 and CDR2: MDHEN and SYDVKM. The V end was cut by 8 bases, the J end by 5 bases, with 18 bases between. The CDR3 DNA reads TGTGCCAGCGCCTTACAGGGTCTTAGGGAGACCCAGTACTTC. Amino acids: CASALQGLRETQYF.

V usage is TRBV28 and J usage is TRBJ2-1; the D gene is possibly TRBD1 (6 bases). The ends were cut back, 6 bases at V and 4 bases at J, with 7 bases in the middle. Germline CDR1 reads MDHEN; CDR2 reads SYDVKM. The CDR3 is made up of 12 amino acids. The CDR3 region is CASSRGYNEQFF. The CDR3 nucleotides read TGTGCCAGCAGCAGGGGTTACAATGAGCAGTTCTTC.

The rearrangement links TRBV28 to TRBJ2-1; 12 positions agree with TRBD2. This CDR3 is 14 amino acids long. CDR1 is MDHEN, CDR2 SYDVKM, per germline. With V trimmed by 5 bases and J by 7 bases, 3 bases remained unmatched. The CDR3 loop is CASSTGLAGNEQFF. In DNA, the CDR3 is TGTGCCAGCAGTACCGGACTAGCGGGAAATGAGCAGTTCTTC.

This clone was found a few times. The V gene is TRBV15, the J gene TRBJ2-1; 7 nucleotides agree with TRBD2. CDR3 length: 16 amino acids. CDR1 and CDR2 (germline): LNHNV, YYDKDF (reference sequence). The J segment lost 1 base and the V segment lost 3 bases, leaving 6 bases of the junction unmatched. The CDR3 DNA follows: TGTGCCACCAGCAGCCTCTCCGGGGGGTCCTACAATGAGCAGTTCTTC. Translation gives CATSSLSGGSYNEQFF.

The rearrangement joins TRBV15 to TRBJ2-3, with TRBD2 matching over 16 bases. Per the germline V gene, CDR1 is LNHNV and CDR2 is YYDKDF (reference sequence). The CDR3 runs to 21 residues. The ends lost 0 bases at V and 0 bases at J; junction bases unmatched: 9. CDR3 nucleotides: TGTGCCACCAGCAGAGATGGGACTAGCGGGAGGGCCCCGTATAGCACAGATACGCAGTATTTT. This encodes CATSRDGTSGRAPYSTDTQYF.

The chain carries TRBV12-2 and TRBJ2-5; the table's D call, TRBD2, was not checked against the DNA. TRBV12-2 is listed as a pseudogene. The CDR3 extends over 17 amino acids. In DNA form, the CDR3 reads TGTGCAAGTCGCCGAGAGGGGCGGGGCGCCGCAGAAGAGACCCAGTACTTC. Translated, it gives CASRREGRGAAEETQYF.

The chain links TRBV9 to TRBJ2-5; D unresolved. From germline, CDR1 is SGDLS and CDR2 YYNGEE. The CDR3 extends over 14 amino acids. The germline V and J ends were trimmed by 0 bases and 0 bases, with 6 bases remaining between them. The CDR3 DNA sequence: TGTGCCAGCAGCGTAGGTGGAAACCAAGAGACCCAGTACTTC. Translating gives CASSVGGNQETQYF.

This chain joins TRBV28 and TRBJ2-2; 8 bases fit TRBD1. Germline lookup yields CDR1 MDHEN and CDR2 SYDVKM. V was clipped by 5 bases and J by 9 bases; unmatched bases: 8. The CDR3 has 14 residues. The DNA of the CDR3 is TGTGCCAGCAGTGTCAACAGGGGGAGGAGGGAGCTGTTTTTT. Translating gives CASSVNRGRRELFF.

The rearrangement links TRBV6-8 to TRBJ1-6, with 8 nucleotides matching TRBD1. CDR3 length: 15 amino acids. Germline V CDR1 and CDR2: MNHGY, SAAAGT. Trimming removed 5 bases from V and 7 bases from J; junction bases left unmatched: 7. The CDR3 DNA reads as TGTGCCAGCAGTGATTATGGACAGGGCAATTCACCCCTCCACTTT. Translated: CASSDYGQGNSPLHF.